Here is one T cell receptor beta chain with its context. The data were taken from a study of cytomegalovirus exposure and HLA in healthy donors. This CDR3 spans 15 amino acids. Trimming removed 1 base from V and 9 bases from J, with 17 bases in between. Germline V lookup: CDR1 SGHRS, CDR2 YFSETQ. The primer mix had 60 Vbeta and 13 Jbeta primers. Clones were sequenced by immunoSEQ multiplex PCR, and TCRdb holds only the in-frame ones, with some missing. The profile shows 150,000 or so clones, more than 70% of them singletons. Sequences were obtained from PBMCs. The TCR originated in a male donor in good health and CMV-seronegative. The chain is built from TRBV5-1 and TRBJ2-1; possible D gene TRBD2, 6 bases. CDR3 nucleotide sequence: TGCGCCAGCAGCTTGTCGGGGGAGGTGGGGAGTGAGCAGTTCTTC. It encodes CASSLSGEVGSEQFF.